These 3 T cell receptor beta chains originate from one sample sequenced in a study of blood T cell repertoires in COVID-19. The protocol was immunoSEQ multiplex PCR, while the TCRdb copy is restricted to in-frame clones and leaves out a portion. The sample has over 200,000 clones, approximately 90% seen once. The sequencing input was peripheral blood. The receptors derive from a man in his thirties or forties with COVID-19, enrolled during active disease.

The CDR3 here is CASSWALGGSYNEQFF. CDR3 bases: TGTGCCAGCAGCTGGGCCCTGGGGGGCTCCTACAATGAGCAGTTCTTC. The V and J genes are TRBV7-2 and TRBJ2-1, with TRBD2 as a possible D gene (6 bases). The CDR3 is 16 amino acids. The V gene's germline CDR1 is SGHTA and CDR2 FQGNSA. V lost 4 bases and J lost 0, with 13 bases in between. Supplemented by reference TRBV7-2 and TRBJ2-1, the full variable domain reads GAGVSQSPSNKVTEKGKDVELRCDPISGHTALYWYRQSLGQGLEFLIYFQGNSAPDKSGLPSDRFSAERTGGSVSTLTIQRTQQEDSAVYLCASSWALGGSYNEQFFGPGTRLTVL.

The chain links TRBV9 to TRBJ1-3, with 7 bases identical to TRBD1. Germline values: CDR1 SGDLS, CDR2 YYNGEE. The CDR3 runs to 15 residues. V gave up 0 bases and J gave up 2 bases; unmatched junction bases: 2. CDR3 sequence (DNA): TGTGCCAGCAGCGTAGTAGGGGGCGCTGGAAACACCATATATTTT. Translation: CASSVVGGAGNTIYF.

This clone has only one observation. The rearrangement joins TRBV12-3 or TRBV12-4 to TRBJ1-2; D perhaps matches TRBD1 (6 bases). The CDR3 totals 13 residues. V shed 7 bases and J shed 4 bases, with 13 bases lying between them. Written as DNA, the CDR3 is TGTGCCAGCACCCAGGGGATCGGCTATGGCTACACCTTC. This gives the protein CASTQGIGYGYTF.